The 5 T cell receptor beta chains below all came from one sample that was sequenced in a study of T-cell reconstitution after alpha-beta-depleted transplantation in children. Using unique molecular identifiers, the investigators prepared the TCRbeta library. TCRdb re-analysed the PCR reads in MiXCR, keeping a single row per CDR3 protein. The sample has approximately 1,000,000 distinct CDR3 sequences, roughly 31% seen once. This sample comprised PBMCs, mostly from graft donor cells, obtained 360 days after TCRalphabeta/CD19-depleted stem cell transplant. All receptors come from a boy less than two years old who had a stem cell transplant for SCID, so the T cells may come from the graft donor.

The chain carries TRBV12-3 or TRBV12-4 and TRBJ2-5; D is unresolved. V lost 8 bases and J lost 5, with 12 bases in between. CDR3 length equals 12 residues. CDR3 nucleotide sequence: TGTGCCAGCCAGAAAAGGAGTGAGACCCAGTACTTC. It is translated as CASQKRSETQYF.

At least ten counts were recorded for this clonotype. The chain is built from TRBV7-2 and TRBJ2-5; TRBD2 matches 9 bases. This CDR3 has 18 amino acids. The V gene end was trimmed by 1 base and the J gene end by 3 bases; junction bases not matched to a gene: 12. Germline CDR1 reads SGHTA; CDR2 reads FQGNSA. DNA for the CDR3: TGTGCCAGCAGCTTAGTTTTTTGGAGGCGGGGGGGCGAAGAGACCCAGTACTTC. As protein: CASSLVFWRRGGEETQYF. The whole variable domain, filled in from reference TRBV7-2 and TRBJ2-5, reads GAGVSQSPSNKVTEKGKDVELRCDPISGHTALYWYRQSLGQGLEFLIYFQGNSAPDKSGLPSDRFSAERTGGSVSTLTIQRTQQEDSAVYLCASSLVFWRRGGEETQYFGPGTRLLVL.

The V gene is TRBV5-1, the J gene TRBJ2-5; TRBD2 matches 9 bases. Germline assignment: CDR1 SGHRS and CDR2 YFSETQ. This CDR3 is built from 16 residues. V dropped 9 bases and J dropped 1; count of bases not matched to a gene: 13. CDR3 in amino acids: CATSHSNSGGQETQYF. In nucleotides, the CDR3 is TGCGCCACCAGTCATTCTAATAGCGGGGGCCAAGAGACCCAGTACTTC.

The rearrangement joins TRBV18 to TRBJ1-1; no clear D gene. The length of the CDR3 is 14 residues. Germline V lookup: CDR1 KGHSH, CDR2 LQKENI. The V and J ends lost 6 bases and 4 bases respectively, with 15 bases between them. CDR3 nucleotide sequence: TGTGCCAGCTCGGGCGGTGGCCCCCTCACTGAAGCTTTCTTT. Protein sequence: CASSGGGPLTEAFF.

This clonotype was seen more than once but under ten times. This sequence joins TRBV12-3 or TRBV12-4 and TRBJ1-1; 12 bases line up with TRBD1. This CDR3 has 18 amino acids. V lost 4 bases to trimming and J lost 1 base; unmatched junction nucleotides: 10. CDR3: CASSSRPGQGARNTEAFF. The DNA for the CDR3 is TGTGCCAGCAGTTCCCGCCCGGGACAGGGGGCGAGGAACACTGAAGCTTTCTTT.